The 28 T cell receptor beta chains presented below share a single source sample, sequenced in a study of T cell repertoires in cytomegalovirus infection. TCRdb independently ran MiXCR on the reads; one entry per CDR3 protein. The sample has 200,000 to 250,000 distinct CDR3 sequences, roughly 22% seen once. Material: CD8+ T cells from PBMCs. These receptor sequences come from a human donor in good health (CMV status not recorded). Some clones in this sample may be carry-over from other donors' samples.

This clonotype was seen at least ten times. The chain links TRBV7-2 to TRBJ1-5; the match to TRBD1 covers 9 bases. The CDR3 is 14 residues long. Germline V gene lookup returns CDR1 SGHTA and CDR2 FQGNSA. The ends lost 5 bases at V and 9 bases at J; junction bases unmatched: 8. CDR3 DNA sequence: TGTGCCAGCAGCCTGGGACAGGGACGGCCGCCCCAGCATTTT. This translates into CASSLGQGRPPQHF.

This clonotype came up a few times. The V and J genes are TRBV20-1 and TRBJ2-7; D uncertain. The germline V and J ends were trimmed by 0 bases and 3 bases, with 9 bases remaining between them. CDR3 length: 13 amino acids. Germline V CDR1 and CDR2: DFQATT, SNEGSKA (reference sequence). CDR3 nucleotide sequence: TGCAGTGCTAGAGAACTGGGGAACTACGAGCAGTACTTC. It codes for CSARELGNYEQYF.

This clonotype appeared once. The rearrangement uses TRBV28 and TRBJ2-5; D possibly corresponds to TRBD2 (7 bases). The CDR3 consists of 14 residues. CDR1 MDHEN and CDR2 SYDVKM come from the germline V gene. V was cut by 4 bases and J by 4 bases, with 13 bases left in between. CDR3 nucleotides: TGTGCCAGCAGTTGGGAGGGGGACGGAGAGACCCAGTACTTC. Its protein is CASSWEGDGETQYF.

This clonotype has more than one count but fewer than ten. The J gene is TRBJ2-1, the V gene TRBV5-1; TRBD2 aligns across 11 bases. Germline values: CDR1 SGHRS, CDR2 YFSETQ. V shed 4 bases and J 2 bases; nucleotides not matched to a gene: 5. The CDR3 loop spans 16 amino acids. CDR3 DNA: TGCGCCAGCAGCAGGTCACTAGCGGGGGCCTACAATGAGCAGTTCTTC. It is translated as CASSRSLAGAYNEQFF.

The chain links TRBV2 to TRBJ1-1, with D hard to call. The CDR3 has 13 residues. In germline, CDR1 is SNHLY, CDR2 FYNNEI. The V gene lost 3 bases and the J gene lost 5 bases, with 10 bases spanning the gap. CDR3 DNA: TGTGCCAGCAGTGACAGCCCGGGGACTGAAGCTTTCTTT. This translates into CASSDSPGTEAFF.

This clonotype was seen a handful of times. This CDR3 is CASSLERSGYNEQFF. The CDR3 nucleotides are TGTGCCAGCAGTTTAGAAAGGAGCGGCTACAATGAGCAGTTCTTC. The chain joins TRBV27 to TRBJ2-1; a weak D match, TRBD2 (5 bases). The germline gives CDR1 MNHEY, CDR2 SMNVEV (reference sequence). Trimming removed 2 bases from V and 3 bases from J, with 11 bases in between. CDR3 length: 15 residues.

With respect to this clonotype: Because the CDR3 is missing its conserved closing phenylalanine or tryptophan, this is likely a read error. The rearrangement joins TRBV28 to TRBJ1-1; D remains ambiguous. Trimming cost V 5 bases and J 6 bases, with 7 bases left between them. Germline assignment: CDR1 MDHEN and CDR2 SYDVKM. The CDR3 runs 11 residues. Here the CDR3 DNA reads TGTGCCAGCAGTACCGGGCCTGAAGCTTTCGTT. This gives the protein CASSTGPEAFV.

This clonotype was recorded many times. The CDR3 is CASSPLASGGSYNEQFF. CDR3 sequence (DNA): TGTGCCAGCAGTCCGCTAGCTAGCGGGGGATCTTACAATGAGCAGTTCTTC. The chain employs TRBV28 and TRBJ2-1, with 10 bases aligning to TRBD2. Germline trimming cut 5 bases from V and 4 bases from J; bases unmatched to any gene: 11. Germline lookup yields CDR1 MDHEN and CDR2 SYDVKM. CDR3 length: 17 residues. Variable domain in full (rest from reference TRBV28 and TRBJ2-1): DVKVTQSSRYLVKRTGEKVFLECVQDMDHENMFWYRQDPGLGLRLIYFSYDVKMKEKGDIPEGYSVSREKKERFSLILESASTNQTSMYLCASSPLASGGSYNEQFFGPGTRLTVL.

V is TRBV28 and J is TRBJ1-1, with a tentative D call TRBD1 (6 bases). Germline CDR1 MDHEN, CDR2 SYDVKM. This CDR3 spans 16 amino acids. Trimming shortened V by 5 bases and J by 6 bases, and 22 bases separated the two germline ends. CDR3 loop: CASSDDWDIKAAEAFF. As DNA, the CDR3 is TGTGCCAGCAGTGATGATTGGGACATCAAGGCCGCTGAAGCTTTCTTT.

This clonotype has only one observation. V and J are TRBV29-1 and TRBJ2-2; TRBD1 matches at 8 bases. V was pared by 4 bases and J by 1 base, with 5 bases of the junction left unmatched. This CDR3 comprises 15 residues. CDR1 and CDR2 (germline): SQVTM, ANQGSEA. CDR3 region: CSVGRTGMNTGELFF. The CDR3 DNA sequence: TGCAGCGTTGGACGGACAGGGATGAACACCGGGGAGCTGTTTTTT.

The chain employs TRBV7-6 and TRBJ1-1; no clear D gene. The CDR3 runs to 13 residues. Germline-derived CDR1 and CDR2 are SGHVS and FNYEAQ. V lost 8 bases and J 8 bases, leaving 18 bases between the germline ends. The CDR3: CASYTPGIGEAFF. The CDR3 DNA sequence: TGTGCCAGCTACACTCCTGGAATCGGCGAAGCTTTCTTT.

The CDR3 sequence is CASSYLTPDYGYTF. CDR3 nucleotide sequence: TGTGCCAGCAGCTACCTGACCCCCGACTATGGCTACACCTTC. The V gene is TRBV7-9, the J gene TRBJ1-2, with D unclear. V was clipped by 4 bases and J by 3 bases, with 12 bases between them. The CDR3 length is 14 residues. Germline V gene lookup returns CDR1 SEHNR and CDR2 FQNEAQ (reference sequence).

The chain uses TRBV6-5 and TRBJ1-4; 8 bases match TRBD1. From germline, CDR1 is MNHEY and CDR2 SVGAGI. The V segment lost 4 bases and the J segment 3 bases; nucleotides outside the gene matches: 16. This CDR3 contains 19 residues. The CDR3, as DNA: TGTGCCAGCAGTTCCGTACTCGTGACAGGGGATGTGGCTAATGAAAAACTGTTTTTT. It specifies CASSSVLVTGDVANEKLFF.

Notes on this clonotype: A much larger clone is a single base away; this may be a read error. V is TRBV7-9 and J is TRBJ1-1; D unresolved. Germline V lookup: CDR1 SEHNR, CDR2 FQNEAQ (reference sequence). The CDR3 sequence is 13 residues long. V was clipped by 5 bases and J by 0 bases, with 7 bases between them. CDR3 sequence: CASSPELNTEAFF. The CDR3 DNA sequence: TGTGCCAGCAGCCCAGAGTTGAACACTGAAGCTTTCTTT.

In its sample, this clonotype was seen a few times. V is TRBV4-1 and J is TRBJ2-1, with D possibly being TRBD2 (5 bases). CDR3 size: 15 residues. Looked up from germline, CDR1 is MGHRA and CDR2 is YSYEKL. Trimming pared 6 bases from V and 7 bases from J, leaving 19 bases between. In DNA form, the CDR3 reads TGCGCCAGCAGACCATGGAGAGGGCTACCGAATGAGCAGTTCTTC. Protein: CASRPWRGLPNEQFF.

There are many counts of this clonotype. The chain joins TRBV7-8 to TRBJ2-7, with a tentative D call TRBD1 (5 bases). The V gene's germline CDR1 is SGHVS and CDR2 FQNEAQ. CDR3 length equals 14 residues. V shed 5 bases and J shed 0 bases, with 11 bases lying between them. The CDR3 DNA reads as TGTGCCAGCAGCGAAGGGGTAGGCTCCTACGAGCAGTACTTC. Its protein product is CASSEGVGSYEQYF.

This clonotype has just a few counts. This chain uses TRBV15 with TRBJ2-3, with 7 bases identical to TRBD2. The CDR3 is 16 amino acids. CDR1 is LNHNV, CDR2 YYDKDF, per germline (reference sequence). The junction had 14 bases not matched to a gene; V was cut back by 5 bases and J by 6 bases. CDR3 loop: CATSGGGDSPQDTQYF. In nucleotides, the CDR3 is TGTGCCACCAGCGGGGGGGGAGACTCCCCCCAGGATACGCAGTATTTT.

The chain joins TRBV28 to TRBJ2-3; 7 positions agree with TRBD1. This CDR3 region has 15 residues. Trimming at V came to 10 bases and at J to 0 bases, leaving 10 bases not matched to a gene. CDR1 is MDHEN, CDR2 SYDVKM, per germline. CDR3 in amino acids: CAIRRQGESTDTQYF. The DNA of the CDR3 is TGTGCCATCAGGCGACAGGGAGAGAGCACAGATACGCAGTATTTT.

This chain links TRBV6-1 with TRBJ2-1; TRBD1 agrees at 10 bases. J gave up 7 bases and V 5 bases, and 5 bases lay outside the gene matches. The CDR3 length is 14 residues. Looked up from germline, CDR1 is MNHNS and CDR2 is SASEGT. CDR3 sequence (DNA): TGTGCCAGCAGTCCGGGACAGGGGAGGAATGAGCAGTTCTTC. Translated: CASSPGQGRNEQFF.

This clonotype turned up a few times. J is TRBJ2-1 and V is TRBV25-1, with a tentative D call TRBD2 (5 bases). This CDR3 is built from 16 residues. Looked up from germline, CDR1 is MGHDK and CDR2 is SYGVNS. Trimming left V 8 bases short and J 9 bases short, with 26 bases between. DNA of the CDR3: TGTGCCAGCTCCTCTCCGGACTCGAATAGTCGGGGTGAGCAGTTCTTC. Amino acid sequence: CASSSPDSNSRGEQFF.

This clonotype was counted at least ten times. This chain uses TRBV6-5 with TRBJ2-1; no clear D gene. Trimming stripped 0 bases from V and 4 bases from J, with 7 bases between. There are 14 residues in the CDR3. Germline CDR1 MNHEY, CDR2 SVGAGI. DNA of the CDR3: TGTGCCAGCAGTTACTCGCGGACGTACAATGAGCAGTTCTTC. Translated, it gives CASSYSRTYNEQFF.

The sample holds a few counts of this clonotype. The chain is built from TRBV6-6 and TRBJ2-7; weak D call: TRBD1 (5 bases). Trimming pared 2 bases from V and 4 bases from J, leaving 9 bases between. Germline V CDR1 and CDR2: MNHNY, SVGAGI (reference sequence). CDR3 size: 13 residues. The CDR3 reads CASSYARVYEQYF. As DNA, the CDR3 is TGTGCCAGCAGTTACGCCAGGGTATACGAGCAGTACTTC.

V and J are TRBV6-5 and TRBJ2-2; D is ambiguous. The CDR3 length is 11 residues. Germline V lookup: CDR1 MNHEY, CDR2 SVGAGI. V was shortened by 10 bases and J by 6 bases, with 9 bases between the two germline ends. CDR3: CATHYAGELFF. CDR3 sequence (DNA): TGTGCCACGCATTACGCCGGGGAGCTGTTTTTT.

The rearrangement uses TRBV4-2 and TRBJ2-1; D ambiguous. Germline V gene sequence: CDR1 LGHNA, CDR2 YNFKEQ. The CDR3 runs 18 residues. V shed 0 bases and J shed 0 bases, with 15 bases lying between them. CDR3 nucleotide sequence: TGTGCCAGCAGCCAAGACCCCATTCGGGCAAGCTCCTACAATGAGCAGTTCTTC. Translating it yields CASSQDPIRASSYNEQFF.

This clonotype has only a few counts. The chain couples TRBV4-1 to TRBJ2-7; 9 bases are a match to TRBD1. V lost 3 bases, J lost 7 bases, and 1 base stayed unmatched. In germline, CDR1 is MGHRA, CDR2 YSYEKL. The CDR3 is 12 amino acids. CDR3 nucleotide sequence: TGCGCCAGCAGCCATGGACAGGGGGAGCAGTACTTC. Translation: CASSHGQGEQYF.

With respect to this clonotype: A clone one base away is much larger, so this may be a read error. The chain uses TRBV11-2 and TRBJ2-1; D remains ambiguous. CDR1 and CDR2 from the germline V gene are SGHAT and FQNNGV. This CDR3 spans 11 amino acids. The CDR3 reads CASSPSNEQLF. The CDR3 DNA reads TGTGCCAGCAGCCCCTCCAATGAGCAGTTATTC. Using reference TRBV11-2 and TRBJ2-1 for the parts outside the CDR3, the full variable domain is EAGVAQSPRYKIIEKRQSVAFWCNPISGHATLYWYQQILGQGPKLLIQFQNNGVVDDSQLPKDRFSAERLKGVDSTLKIQPAKLEDSAVYLCASSPSNEQLFGPGTRLTVL.

The chain has TRBV20-1 and TRBJ2-7, with TRBD2 matching 9 bases. The CDR3 runs to 14 residues. Germline V lookup: CDR1 DFQATT, CDR2 SNEGSKA (reference sequence). Unmatched junction bases numbered 4, after V lost 1 base and J lost 3 bases. This chain's CDR3 is CSARVAGGYYEQYF. As DNA, the CDR3 is TGCAGTGCTAGAGTGGCGGGGGGGTACTACGAGCAGTACTTC.

The sample holds a few counts of this clonotype. The chain is built from TRBV20-1 and TRBJ1-5, with 7 bases lining up with TRBD1. The CDR3 has 16 residues. CDR1 and CDR2 from the germline V gene are DFQATT and SNEGSKA (reference sequence). The junction had 7 bases not matched to a gene; V was cut back by 0 bases and J by 2 bases. The CDR3: CSARDLSQGGNQPQHF. The CDR3 DNA follows: TGCAGTGCTAGAGATCTTAGTCAGGGGGGCAATCAGCCCCAGCATTTT.